These T cell receptor beta chains were read from a single sample in a study of cytomegalovirus exposure and HLA in healthy donors. Here immunoSEQ multiplex PCR was the method, and the copy in TCRdb shows in-frame clones only, minus some. The sample lists about 280,000 clones; roughly 85% were seen once. Sequencing was done on a sample of PBMCs. Receptors were obtained from a young woman in good health and CMV-seronegative. Each CDR3 is given with its conserved first and last residue. The D gene is left open where the match is weak. Clone size appears in some rows only: once, few, many, or a class for an expanded clone.

J,size,D,V,DNA,CDR3
TRBJ1-2,-,-,TRBV30,TGTGCCTGGAGAGTTCGGGGGGCAGGTGGCTACACCTTC,CAWRVRGAGGYTF
TRBJ2-1,-,TRBD1,TRBV6-1,TGTGCCAGCAGTCCAGGACAGGGGGCTTACAATGAGCAGTTCTTC,CASSPGQGAYNEQFF
TRBJ2-3,-,TRBD2,TRBV6-4,TGTGCCAGCAGTGACTCGGCGGGAGGATCGGATACGCAGTATTTT,CASSDSAGGSDTQYF
TRBJ2-7,-,-,TRBV18,TGTGCCAGCTCACTCGCCAGCTCCTACGAGCAGTACTTC,CASSLASSYEQYF
TRBJ1-2,-,-,TRBV5-1,TGCGCCAGCAGAATAGGAGGTCTCCGGGTAAACTATGGCTACACCTTC,CASRIGGLRVNYGYTF
TRBJ1-2,-,-,TRBV28,TGTGCCAGCAGTTCCCCCGGTGACTATGGCTACACCTTC,CASSSPGDYGYTF
TRBJ1-5,-,TRBD1,TRBV28,TGTGCCAGCAGACTCGCGACAGGGCGTGGACAGCCCCAGCATTTT,CASRLATGRGQPQHF
TRBJ1-5,-,-,TRBV28,TGTGCCAGCATTTTAACCGGGAGGAATCAGCCCCAGCATTTT,CASILTGRNQPQHF
TRBJ1-1,-,-,TRBV29-1,TGCAGCGTTGACGCGGGGGCTGAGACTGAAGCTTTCTTT,CSVDAGAETEAFF
TRBJ1-2,-,-,TRBV6-1,TGTGCCAGCAGTGAAGCCCAGTACGGCTACACCTTC,CASSEAQYGYTF
TRBJ2-7,-,TRBD1,TRBV27,TGTGCCAGCAGTTCTATTCCGACAGGGGTCAACTCCTACGAGCAGTACTTC,CASSSIPTGVNSYEQYF
TRBJ2-1,-,TRBD2,TRBV9,TGTGCCAGCAGCCCGGGACTAGTCGACAATGAGCAGTTCTTC,CASSPGLVDNEQFF
TRBJ2-7,-,-,TRBV6-5,TGTGCCAGCAGTTACTCGATGAGGGCTCGGGACGAGCAGTACTTC,CASSYSMRARDEQYF
TRBJ2-5,medium-sized,-,TRBV5-4,TGTGCCAGCAGCTTGGGCAGGGAAGAGACCCAGTACTTC,CASSLGREETQYF
TRBJ2-7,once,TRBD1,TRBV5-1,TGCGCCAGCAGCTTGGAACCGACAGGGAGCTACGAGCAGTACTTC,CASSLEPTGSYEQYF
TRBJ1-2,-,-,TRBV6-1,TGTGCCAGCAGTGATCTCAAGACAGGCCTGATTAACTATGGCTACACCTTC,CASSDLKTGLINYGYTF
TRBJ1-5,-,-,TRBV19,TGTGCCACCCGTTGGCTCAATCAGCCCCAGCATTTT,CATRWLNQPQHF
TRBJ1-1,-,TRBD1,TRBV29-1,TGCAGCGCTCAGACAGGGACGACGAACACTGAAGCTTTCTTT,CSAQTGTTNTEAFF
TRBJ2-3,-,TRBD2,TRBV18,TGTGCCAGCTCGACGGGACTAGCGGGCACAGATACGCAGTATTTT,CASSTGLAGTDTQYF
TRBJ1-3,-,-,TRBV5-1,TGCGCCAGCAGCTTGGTGTCAGGGGTGGCTGGAAACACCATATATTTT,CASSLVSGVAGNTIYF
TRBJ1-1,once,TRBD1,TRBV5-1,TGCGCCAGCAGCTTACAGGGGGCGAGGGGGAACACTGAAGCTTTCTTT,CASSLQGARGNTEAFF
TRBJ1-5,-,-,TRBV6-1,TGTGCCAGCAGTGAATTGGGGAGGGGTAGCAATCAGCCCCAGCATTTT,CASSELGRGSNQPQHF
TRBJ2-1,few,-,TRBV11-3,TGTGCCAGCAGCCAAGTAGGGCGGGCCGGAGGCTCCAATGAGCAGTTCTTC,CASSQVGRAGGSNEQFF
TRBJ1-1,-,-,TRBV7-9,TGTGCCAGCCGAAACGACGTGGTAGGGCAGGGGACTGAAGCTTTCTTT,CASRNDVVGQGTEAFF
TRBJ2-3,-,-,TRBV14,TGTGCCAGCAGCCAAGGCCCTACCTACACAGATACGCAGTATTTT,CASSQGPTYTDTQYF
TRBJ2-7,-,TRBD2,TRBV4-1,TGCGCCAGCAGCCATTCCAGCGGGGTCAGCTCCTACGAGCAGTACTTC,CASSHSSGVSSYEQYF
TRBJ1-1,-,-,TRBV9,TGTGCCAGCAGCGTACAGGGTGGAGACACTGAAGCTTTCTTT,CASSVQGGDTEAFF
TRBJ1-1,-,TRBD1,TRBV29-1,TGCAGCGTCGAGAACTGGACAGGGTACACTGAAGCTTTCTTT,CSVENWTGYTEAFF
TRBJ1-2,-,TRBD1,TRBV11-2,TGTGCCAGCAGCCTCGGGACAGGGGGCGCCCCGGGCTATGGCTACACCTTC,CASSLGTGGAPGYGYTF
TRBJ1-5,once,-,TRBV12-5,TGTGCTAGTGGCCAGGACAATCAGCCCCAGCATTTT,CASGQDNQPQHF
TRBJ2-3,-,TRBD1,TRBV25-1,TGTGCCAGTCAGGGGGCCGCTAGCACAGATACGCAGTATTTT,CASQGAASTDTQYF
TRBJ2-7,-,TRBD1,TRBV6-5,TGTGCCAGCAGTTCGCCGGGACAGGGGCCCACCTACGAGCAGTACTTC,CASSSPGQGPTYEQYF
TRBJ1-5,once,-,TRBV27,TGTGCCAGCAGTTTATATATGGGAGCGGATCAGCCCCAGCATTTT,CASSLYMGADQPQHF
TRBJ1-2,-,-,TRBV27,TGTGCCAGCAGTTTAAACAGAGCTTATGGCTACACCTTC,CASSLNRAYGYTF
TRBJ1-4,-,TRBD1,TRBV5-1,TGCGCCAGCAGCTGGGACAGGGACTATGAAAAACTGTTTTTT,CASSWDRDYEKLFF
TRBJ2-7,once,TRBD1,TRBV18,TGTGCCAGCTCACCAATGAGGACAGGGGCCATCTACGAGCAGTACTTC,CASSPMRTGAIYEQYF
TRBJ2-6,-,-,TRBV6-5,TGTGCCACCTCGGACAGTTCCTCTGGGGCCAACGTCCTGACTTTC,CATSDSSSGANVLTF
TRBJ1-2,-,TRBD1,TRBV28,TGTGCCAGCATCTCCCGATACCCGGGACAGGGATCTTCCTATGGCTACACCTTC,CASISRYPGQGSSYGYTF
TRBJ2-7,once,-,TRBV11-3,TGTGCCAGCAGTCCCACGCGGGACTCCTACGAGCAGTACTTC,CASSPTRDSYEQYF
TRBJ2-7,-,TRBD1,TRBV6-6,TGTGCCAGCAGTTACTCCCGGGACAGGGGCATCTACGAGCAGTACTTC,CASSYSRDRGIYEQYF
TRBJ2-2,-,-,TRBV7-8,TGTGCCAGCGAAGCGGAGACCGGGGAGCTGTTTTTT,CASEAETGELFF
TRBJ1-2,-,TRBD1,TRBV27,TGTGCCAGCAGTTCCCCCCGGACAGGGGTCTATGGCTACACCTTC,CASSSPRTGVYGYTF
TRBJ2-3,-,TRBD1,TRBV11-3,TGTGCCAGCAGCCCCAAGGGCCAACAGGGGCAGATGGATACGCAGTATTTT,CASSPKGQQGQMDTQYF
TRBJ2-7,-,-,TRBV29-1,TGCAGCCTGGGGGGAGATCCCTACGAGCAGTACTTC,CSLGGDPYEQYF
TRBJ2-5,-,-,TRBV10-2,TGCGCCAGCAGTGACTTCCAGCGGGAGACCCAGTACTTC,CASSDFQRETQYF
TRBJ1-2,-,-,TRBV28,TGTGCCAGCAGTTTCCGGCTCGAGGACTATGGCTACACCTTC,CASSFRLEDYGYTF
TRBJ1-1,-,-,TRBV27,TGTGCCAGCACCCAGGTGGGGGCGGTGACTGAAGCTTTCTTT,CASTQVGAVTEAFF
TRBJ1-2,-,TRBD1,TRBV28,TGTGCCAGCAGTCCGTCGACAGGGGGCTACTATGGCTACACCTTC,CASSPSTGGYYGYTF
TRBJ1-1,-,-,TRBV7-2,TGTGCCAGCAGCCACAGTAACACTGAAGCTTTCTTT,CASSHSNTEAFF
TRBJ2-5,-,TRBD2,TRBV30,TGTGCCAGCTCAGCGGGAGGTGAAGAGACCCAGTACTTC,CASSAGGEETQYF
TRBJ2-7,-,-,TRBV6-1,TGTGCCAGCAGTGATACCGGAGGGGATCCCTACGAGCAGTACTTC,CASSDTGGDPYEQYF
TRBJ2-7,-,-,TRBV7-2,TGTGCCAGCAGGACAGAGGTGGGCGAGCAGTACTTC,CASRTEVGEQYF
TRBJ1-1,-,-,TRBV4-3,TGCGCCAGCAGCCAAGGGGTGGGCGTGAACACTGAAGCTTTCTTT,CASSQGVGVNTEAFF